This T cell receptor (beta chain) was profiled in a study of cytomegalovirus exposure and HLA in healthy donors. Study results and limitations: Diagnosis of cytomegalovirus status made by the classifier reportedly showed high specificity and sensitivity. Despite most TCR sequences being rare, some public TCRs occurred in many donors. A few chains linked to CMV were shown in vitro to be specific for CMV antigens.

A note on this clone: Its target is unknown.

The method was immunoSEQ multiplex PCR; TCRdb's version includes in-frame clones alone and lacks a portion of them. The table shows 85,000 to 90,000 clones, with roughly 97% occurring only once. Looked up from germline, CDR1 is LNHDA and CDR2 is SQIVND (reference sequence). V shed 8 bases and J 0 bases; nucleotides not matched to a gene: 6. There are 15 residues in the CDR3. The sequenced sample was PBMCs. This chain joins TRBV19 and TRBJ2-1; 8 positions match TRBD2. The clonotype originates from a man between 18 and 29 years old in good health and CMV-seronegative. CDR3 amino acids: CASSTGLGSYNEQFF. CDR3 DNA sequence: TGTGCCAGTTCCACGGGACTAGGCTCCTACAATGAGCAGTTCTTC. The complete variable domain, with remaining parts taken from reference TRBV19 and TRBJ2-1, reads DGGITQSPKYLFRKEGQNVTLSCEQNLNHDAMYWYRQDPGQGLRLIYYSQIVNDFQKGDIAEGYSVSREKKESFPLTVTSAQKNPTAFYLCASSTGLGSYNEQFFGPGTRLTVL.